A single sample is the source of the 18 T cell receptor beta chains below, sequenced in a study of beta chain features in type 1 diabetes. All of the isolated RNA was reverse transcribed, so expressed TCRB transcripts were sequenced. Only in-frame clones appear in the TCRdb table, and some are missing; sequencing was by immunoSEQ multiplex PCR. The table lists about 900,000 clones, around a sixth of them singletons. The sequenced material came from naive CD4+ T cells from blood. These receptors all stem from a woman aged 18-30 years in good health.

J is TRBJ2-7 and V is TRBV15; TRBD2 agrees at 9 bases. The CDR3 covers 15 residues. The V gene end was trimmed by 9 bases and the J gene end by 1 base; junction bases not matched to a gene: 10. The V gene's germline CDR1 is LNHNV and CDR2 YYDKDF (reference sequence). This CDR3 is CATASGVDSSYEQYF. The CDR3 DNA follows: TGTGCCACGGCTAGCGGGGTCGATTCGTCCTACGAGCAGTACTTC.

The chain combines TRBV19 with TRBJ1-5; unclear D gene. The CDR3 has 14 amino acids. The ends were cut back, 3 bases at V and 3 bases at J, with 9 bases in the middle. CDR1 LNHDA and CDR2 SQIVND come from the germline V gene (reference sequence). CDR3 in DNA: TGTGCCAGTAGTATCTCGGCTTTCAATCAGCCCCAGCATTTT. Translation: CASSISAFNQPQHF. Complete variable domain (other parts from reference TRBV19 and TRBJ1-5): DGGITQSPKYLFRKEGQNVTLSCEQNLNHDAMYWYRQDPGQGLRLIYYSQIVNDFQKGDIAEGYSVSREKKESFPLTVTSAQKNPTAFYLCASSISAFNQPQHFGDGTRLSIL.

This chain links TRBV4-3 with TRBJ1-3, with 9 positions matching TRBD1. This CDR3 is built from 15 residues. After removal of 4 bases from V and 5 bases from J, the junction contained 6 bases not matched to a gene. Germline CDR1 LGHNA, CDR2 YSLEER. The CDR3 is CASSPGTGTRNTIYF. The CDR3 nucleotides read TGCGCCAGCAGCCCAGGGACAGGGACGAGAAACACCATATATTTT.

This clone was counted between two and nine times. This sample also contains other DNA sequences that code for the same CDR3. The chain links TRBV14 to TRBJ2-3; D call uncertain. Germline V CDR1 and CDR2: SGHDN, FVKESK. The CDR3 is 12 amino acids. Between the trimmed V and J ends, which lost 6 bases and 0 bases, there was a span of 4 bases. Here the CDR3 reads CASSGSTDTQYF. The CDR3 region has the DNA TGTGCCAGCAGTGGAAGCACAGATACGCAGTATTTT. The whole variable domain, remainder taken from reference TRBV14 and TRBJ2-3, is EAGVTQFPSHSVIEKGQTVTLRCDPISGHDNLYWYRRVMGKEIKFLLHFVKESKQDESGMPNNRFLAERTGGTYSTLKVQPAELEDSGVYFCASSGSTDTQYFGPGTRLTVL.

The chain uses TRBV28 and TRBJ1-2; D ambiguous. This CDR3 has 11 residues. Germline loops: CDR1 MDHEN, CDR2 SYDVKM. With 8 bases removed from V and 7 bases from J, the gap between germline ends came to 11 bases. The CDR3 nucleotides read TGTGCCAGCCAAAAGAATGTTGGCTACACCTTC. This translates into CASQKNVGYTF.

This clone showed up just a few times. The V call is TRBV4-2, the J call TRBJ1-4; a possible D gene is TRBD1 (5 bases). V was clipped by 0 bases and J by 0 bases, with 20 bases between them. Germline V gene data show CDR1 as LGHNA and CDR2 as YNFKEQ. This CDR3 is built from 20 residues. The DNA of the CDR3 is TGTGCCAGCAGCCAAGATAGTTGGGGGACCCGTCAAGCAACTAATGAAAAACTGTTTTTT. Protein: CASSQDSWGTRQATNEKLFF.

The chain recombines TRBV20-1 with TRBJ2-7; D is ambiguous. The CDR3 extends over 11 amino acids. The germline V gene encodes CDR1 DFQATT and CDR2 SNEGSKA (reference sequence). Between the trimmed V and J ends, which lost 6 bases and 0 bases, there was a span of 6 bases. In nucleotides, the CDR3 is TGCAGTGCCCCGTTCTCCTACGAGCAGTACTTC. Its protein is CSAPFSYEQYF.

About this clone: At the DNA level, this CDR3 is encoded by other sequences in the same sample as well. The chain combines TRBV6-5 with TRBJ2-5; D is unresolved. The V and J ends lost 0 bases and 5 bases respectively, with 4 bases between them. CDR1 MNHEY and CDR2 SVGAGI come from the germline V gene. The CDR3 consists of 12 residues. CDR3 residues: CASSYSGETQYF. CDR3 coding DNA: TGTGCCAGCAGTTACTCTGGTGAGACCCAGTACTTC.

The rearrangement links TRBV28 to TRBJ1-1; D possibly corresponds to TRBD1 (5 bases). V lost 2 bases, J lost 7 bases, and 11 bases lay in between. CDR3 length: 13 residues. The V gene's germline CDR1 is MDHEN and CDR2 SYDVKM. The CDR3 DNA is TGTGCCAGCAGTTTAGGTAGCACAGGTGAAGCTTTCTTT. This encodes CASSLGSTGEAFF.

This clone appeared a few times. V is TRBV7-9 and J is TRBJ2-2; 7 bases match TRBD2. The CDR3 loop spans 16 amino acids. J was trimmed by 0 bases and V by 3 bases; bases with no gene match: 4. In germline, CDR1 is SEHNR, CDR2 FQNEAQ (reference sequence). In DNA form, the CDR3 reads TGTGCCAGCAGCTTCCGCGGGAGCGCGAACACCGGGGAGCTGTTTTTT. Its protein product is CASSFRGSANTGELFF.

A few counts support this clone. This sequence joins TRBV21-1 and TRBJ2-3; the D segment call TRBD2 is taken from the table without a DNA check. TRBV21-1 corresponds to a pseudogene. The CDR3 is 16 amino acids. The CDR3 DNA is TGTGCCAGCAGCAAACTACTAGCGGGAGTGACAGATACGCAGTATTTT. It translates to CASSKLLAGVTDTQYF.

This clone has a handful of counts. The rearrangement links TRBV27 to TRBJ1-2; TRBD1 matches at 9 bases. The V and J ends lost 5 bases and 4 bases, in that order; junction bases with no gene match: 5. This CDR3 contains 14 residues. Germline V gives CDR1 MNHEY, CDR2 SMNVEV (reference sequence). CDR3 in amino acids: CASSPGTGTYGYTF. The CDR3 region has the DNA TGTGCCAGCAGTCCCGGGACAGGGACCTATGGCTACACCTTC.

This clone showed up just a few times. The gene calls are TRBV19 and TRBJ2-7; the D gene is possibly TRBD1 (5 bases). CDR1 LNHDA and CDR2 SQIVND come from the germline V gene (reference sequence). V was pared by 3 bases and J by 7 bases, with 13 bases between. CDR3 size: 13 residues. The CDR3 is CASSIAAGQEQYF. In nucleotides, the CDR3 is TGTGCCAGTAGTATCGCGGCAGGGCAAGAGCAGTACTTC.

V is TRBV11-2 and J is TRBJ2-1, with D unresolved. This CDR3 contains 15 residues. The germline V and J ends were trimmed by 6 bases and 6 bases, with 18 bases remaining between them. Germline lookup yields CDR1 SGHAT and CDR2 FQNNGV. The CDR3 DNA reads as TGTGCCAGCAGTCTATTACCATTAGGTACCAATGAGCAGTTCTTC. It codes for CASSLLPLGTNEQFF.

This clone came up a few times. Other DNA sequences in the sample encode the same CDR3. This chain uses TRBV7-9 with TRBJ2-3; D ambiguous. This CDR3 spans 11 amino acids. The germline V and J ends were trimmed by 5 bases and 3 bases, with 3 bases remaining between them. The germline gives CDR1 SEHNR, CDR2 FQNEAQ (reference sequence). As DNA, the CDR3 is TGTGCCAGCAGCGAGACAGATACGCAGTATTTT. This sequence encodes CASSETDTQYF.

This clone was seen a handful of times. The CDR3 bases are TGTGCCAGCAGCCCACCGGGACAGACCTACGAGCAGTACTTC. It is translated as CASSPPGQTYEQYF. The genes are TRBV11-2 and TRBJ2-7; TRBD1 matches 7 bases. The CDR3 length is 14 residues. The J segment lost 2 bases and the V segment lost 5 bases, leaving 6 bases of the junction unmatched. The germline V gene encodes CDR1 SGHAT and CDR2 FQNNGV.

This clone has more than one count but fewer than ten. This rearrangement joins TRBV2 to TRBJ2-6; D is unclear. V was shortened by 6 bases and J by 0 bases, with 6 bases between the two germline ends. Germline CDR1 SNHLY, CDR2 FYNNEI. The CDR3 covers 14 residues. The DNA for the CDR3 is TGTGCCAGCAGGCCGGACTCTGGGGCCAACGTCCTGACTTTC. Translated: CASRPDSGANVLTF.

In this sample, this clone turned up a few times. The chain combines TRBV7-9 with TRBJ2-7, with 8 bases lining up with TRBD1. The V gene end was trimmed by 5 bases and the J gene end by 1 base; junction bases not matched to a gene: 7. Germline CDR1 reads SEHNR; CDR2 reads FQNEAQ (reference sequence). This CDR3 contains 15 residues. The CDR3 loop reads CASSDLGTGSYEQYF. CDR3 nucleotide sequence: TGTGCCAGCAGCGACCTCGGGACAGGTTCCTACGAGCAGTACTTC.